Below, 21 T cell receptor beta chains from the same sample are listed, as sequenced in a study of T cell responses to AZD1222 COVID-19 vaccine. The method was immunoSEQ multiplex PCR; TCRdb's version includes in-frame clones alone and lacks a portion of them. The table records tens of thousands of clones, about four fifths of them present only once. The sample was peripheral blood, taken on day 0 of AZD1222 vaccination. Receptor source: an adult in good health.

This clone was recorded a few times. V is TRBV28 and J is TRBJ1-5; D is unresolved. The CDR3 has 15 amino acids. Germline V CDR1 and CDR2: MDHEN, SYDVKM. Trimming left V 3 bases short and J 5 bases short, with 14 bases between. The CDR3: CASSFSGRKDQPQHF. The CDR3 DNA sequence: TGTGCCAGCAGTTTCTCCGGTAGGAAGGATCAGCCCCAGCATTTT.

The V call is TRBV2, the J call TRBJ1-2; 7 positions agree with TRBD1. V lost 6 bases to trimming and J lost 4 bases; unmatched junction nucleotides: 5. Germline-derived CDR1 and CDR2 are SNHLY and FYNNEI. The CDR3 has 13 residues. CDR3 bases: TGTGCCAGCAGGCCGGGACAGACCTATGGCTACACCTTC. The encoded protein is CASRPGQTYGYTF.

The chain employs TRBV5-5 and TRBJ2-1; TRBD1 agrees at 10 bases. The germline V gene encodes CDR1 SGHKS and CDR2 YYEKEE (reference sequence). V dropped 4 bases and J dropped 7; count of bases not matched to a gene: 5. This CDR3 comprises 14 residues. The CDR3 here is CASSDPGQGNEQFF. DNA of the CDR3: TGTGCCAGCAGCGATCCGGGACAGGGGAATGAGCAGTTCTTC.

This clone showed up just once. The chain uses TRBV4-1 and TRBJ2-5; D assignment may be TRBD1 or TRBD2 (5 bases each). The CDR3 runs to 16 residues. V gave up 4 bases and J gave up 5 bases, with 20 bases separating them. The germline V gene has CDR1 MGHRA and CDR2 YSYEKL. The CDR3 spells CASSPRGLGDWETQYF. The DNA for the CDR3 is TGCGCCAGCAGCCCCCGTGGGCTGGGGGATTGGGAGACCCAGTACTTC.

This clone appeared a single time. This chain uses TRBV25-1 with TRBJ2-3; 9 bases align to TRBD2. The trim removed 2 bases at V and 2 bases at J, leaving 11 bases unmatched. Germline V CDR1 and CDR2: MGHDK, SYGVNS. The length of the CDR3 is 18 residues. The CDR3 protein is CASSEPSRASGATDTQYF. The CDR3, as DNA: TGTGCCAGCAGTGAACCCTCCCGGGCTAGCGGGGCCACAGATACGCAGTATTTT.

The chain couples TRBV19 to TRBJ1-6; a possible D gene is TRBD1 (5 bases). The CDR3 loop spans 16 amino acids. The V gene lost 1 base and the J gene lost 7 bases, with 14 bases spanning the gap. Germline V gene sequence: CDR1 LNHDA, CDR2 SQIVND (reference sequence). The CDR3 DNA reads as TGTGCCAGTAGTATAGCGTGGGGGGGGTACAATTCACCCCTCCACTTT. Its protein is CASSIAWGGYNSPLHF.

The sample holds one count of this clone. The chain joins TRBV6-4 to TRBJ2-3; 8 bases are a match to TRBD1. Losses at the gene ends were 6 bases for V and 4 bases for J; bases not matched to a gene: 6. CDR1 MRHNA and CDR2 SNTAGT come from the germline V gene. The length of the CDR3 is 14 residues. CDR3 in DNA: TGTGCCAGCAGAGCAGGGGGCGCGGCAGATACGCAGTATTTT. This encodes CASRAGGAADTQYF.

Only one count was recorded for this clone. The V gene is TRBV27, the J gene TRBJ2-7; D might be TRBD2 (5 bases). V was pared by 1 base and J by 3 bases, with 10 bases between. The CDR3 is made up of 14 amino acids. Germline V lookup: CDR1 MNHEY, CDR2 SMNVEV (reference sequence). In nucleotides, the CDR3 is TGTGCCAGCAGTTTATTTCCCCGGGGCTACGAGCAGTACTTC. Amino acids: CASSLFPRGYEQYF.

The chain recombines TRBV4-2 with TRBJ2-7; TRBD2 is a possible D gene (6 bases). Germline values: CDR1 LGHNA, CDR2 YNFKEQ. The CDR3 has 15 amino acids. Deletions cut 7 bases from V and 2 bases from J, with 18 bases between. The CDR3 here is CASTPGGSGPYEQYF. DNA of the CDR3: TGTGCCAGCACCCCTGGAGGTAGCGGACCCTACGAGCAGTACTTC.

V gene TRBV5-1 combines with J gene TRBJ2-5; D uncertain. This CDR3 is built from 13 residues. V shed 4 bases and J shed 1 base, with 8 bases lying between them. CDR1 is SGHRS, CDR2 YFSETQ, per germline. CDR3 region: CASSGMPQETQYF. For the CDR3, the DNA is TGCGCCAGCAGCGGGATGCCCCAAGAGACCCAGTACTTC.

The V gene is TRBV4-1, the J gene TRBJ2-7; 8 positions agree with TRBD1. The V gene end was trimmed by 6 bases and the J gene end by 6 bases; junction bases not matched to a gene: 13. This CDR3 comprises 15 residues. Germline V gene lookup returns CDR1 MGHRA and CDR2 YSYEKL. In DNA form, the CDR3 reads TGCGCCAGCAGTCAGGGCCCGGACAGGGCAAGCGAGCAGTACTTC. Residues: CASSQGPDRASEQYF.

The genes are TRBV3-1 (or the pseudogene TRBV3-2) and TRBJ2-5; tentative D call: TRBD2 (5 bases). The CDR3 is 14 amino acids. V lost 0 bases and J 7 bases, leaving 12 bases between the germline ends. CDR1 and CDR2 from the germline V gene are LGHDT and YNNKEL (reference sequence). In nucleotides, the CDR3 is TGTGCCAGCAGCCAAGATACGGCCGCGGGGACCCAGTACTTC. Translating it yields CASSQDTAAGTQYF.

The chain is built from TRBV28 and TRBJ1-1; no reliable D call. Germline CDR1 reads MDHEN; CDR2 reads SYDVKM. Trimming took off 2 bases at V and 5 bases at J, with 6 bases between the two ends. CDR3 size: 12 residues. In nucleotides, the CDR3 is TGTGCCAGCAGTTTACCTCGGACTGAAGCTTTCTTT. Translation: CASSLPRTEAFF.

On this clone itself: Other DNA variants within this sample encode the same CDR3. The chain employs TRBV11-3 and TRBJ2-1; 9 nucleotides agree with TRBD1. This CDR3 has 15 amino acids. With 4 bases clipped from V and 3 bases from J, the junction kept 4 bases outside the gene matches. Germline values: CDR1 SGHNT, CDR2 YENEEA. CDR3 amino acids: CASSSPGQGYNEQFF. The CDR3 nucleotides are TGTGCCAGCAGCTCTCCGGGACAGGGCTACAATGAGCAGTTCTTC.

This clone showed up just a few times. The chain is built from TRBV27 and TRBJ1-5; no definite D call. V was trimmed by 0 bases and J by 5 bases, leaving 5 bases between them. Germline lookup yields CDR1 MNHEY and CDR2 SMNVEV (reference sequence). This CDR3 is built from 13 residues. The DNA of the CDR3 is TGTGCCAGCAGTTTATCTCGGGATCAGCCCCAGCATTTT. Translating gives CASSLSRDQPQHF.

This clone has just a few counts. The DNA for the CDR3 is TGTGCCAGCAGCTTAGATCCAGGGGGAAATGAAAAACTGTTTTTT. It specifies CASSLDPGGNEKLFF. V gene TRBV7-6 combines with J gene TRBJ1-4; 7 bases are shared with TRBD1. With V trimmed by 1 base and J by 5 bases, 4 bases remained unmatched. The CDR3 runs to 15 residues. Germline V CDR1 and CDR2: SGHVS, FNYEAQ.

CDR3 protein: CASSQTPVAGGQNGELFF. The CDR3 DNA reads as TGCGCCAGCAGCCAAACCCCTGTTGCGGGGGGGCAGAACGGGGAGCTGTTTTTT. This chain links TRBV4-1 with TRBJ2-2; TRBD2 agrees at 9 bases. With V trimmed by 2 bases and J by 7 bases, 14 bases remained unmatched. Per germline, CDR1 MGHRA and CDR2 YSYEKL. CDR3 size: 18 residues.

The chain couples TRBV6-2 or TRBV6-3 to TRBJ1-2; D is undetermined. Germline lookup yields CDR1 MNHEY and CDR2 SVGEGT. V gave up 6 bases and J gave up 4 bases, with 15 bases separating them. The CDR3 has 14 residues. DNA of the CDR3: TGTGCCAGCAGCAAGGGCCCGGGAATCTATGGCTACACCTTC. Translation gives CASSKGPGIYGYTF.

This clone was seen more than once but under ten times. The CDR3 loop reads CASRVDLNTGELFF. The CDR3 nucleotides are TGTGCCAGCAGGGTCGACTTGAACACCGGGGAGCTGTTTTTT. J is TRBJ2-2 and V is TRBV7-3, with D uncertain. CDR3 length equals 14 residues. Deletions cut 6 bases from V and 1 base from J, with 9 bases between. CDR1 is SGHTA and CDR2 is FQGTGA in the germline V gene.

This CDR3 reads CASSLGQGYNEQFF. CDR3 nucleotide sequence: TGCGCCAGCAGCTTGGGACAGGGATACAATGAGCAGTTCTTC. The chain has TRBV5-1 and TRBJ2-1, with 7 positions matching TRBD1. Germline lookup yields CDR1 SGHRS and CDR2 YFSETQ. This CDR3 contains 14 residues. V trimming: 0 bases; J trimming: 4 bases; junction bases outside the gene matches: 1.

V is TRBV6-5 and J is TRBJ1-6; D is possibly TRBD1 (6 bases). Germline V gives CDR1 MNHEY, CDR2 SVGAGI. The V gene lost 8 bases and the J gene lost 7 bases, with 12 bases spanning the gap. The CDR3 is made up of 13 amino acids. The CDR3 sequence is CASAGQPNSPLHF. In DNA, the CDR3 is TGTGCCAGCGCCGGACAGCCAAATTCACCCCTCCACTTT.